The 32 T cell receptor beta chains presented below share a single source sample, sequenced in a study of metastatic and nonmetastatic thyroid tumors. From the PCR reads, TCRdb re-called clones with MiXCR. Of about 41,000 clones listed, approximately 24% are singletons. All patients were untreated before thyroid surgery. The sample taken for sequencing was tumor tissue. The source of these receptors is a female donor with papillary thyroid cancer or a benign thyroid nodule (not recorded which). Some clones in this sample may be carry-over from other donors' samples.

This clone occurred a few times. This chain uses TRBV18 with TRBJ2-7, with 11 nucleotides matching TRBD2. J gave up 4 bases and V 0 bases, and 5 bases lay outside the gene matches. The CDR3 loop spans 16 amino acids. CDR1 is KGHSH and CDR2 is LQKENI in the germline V gene. The CDR3 protein is CASSPPQLAGEYEQYF. CDR3 nucleotide sequence: TGTGCCAGCTCACCACCTCAACTAGCGGGAGAGTACGAGCAGTACTTC.

In its sample, this clone was seen many times. The chain is built from TRBV20-1 and TRBJ2-5; 7 bases are shared with TRBD2. The trim removed 3 bases at V and 4 bases at J, leaving 11 bases unmatched. This CDR3 contains 15 residues. Germline V CDR1 and CDR2: DFQATT, SNEGSKA (reference sequence). The CDR3 DNA is TGCAGTGCTAGGCGCCCAGCGGGATTAGGAGAGACCCAGTACTTC. Its translation: CSARRPAGLGETQYF.

The CDR3 protein is CSASVPVVISNQPQHF. For the CDR3, the DNA is TGCAGTGCTAGCGTCCCAGTGGTAATTAGCAATCAGCCCCAGCATTTT. The rearrangement uses TRBV20-1 and TRBJ1-5; no clear D. This CDR3 contains 16 residues. With 3 bases removed from V and 0 bases from J, the gap between germline ends came to 15 bases. CDR1 is DFQATT, CDR2 SNEGSKA, per germline (reference sequence).

The chain couples TRBV11-1 to TRBJ2-1, with 7 positions matching TRBD2. CDR1 is SGHAT and CDR2 is FQDESV in the germline V gene (reference sequence). The CDR3 extends over 17 amino acids. V lost 4 bases, J lost 3 bases, and 12 bases stayed unmatched. In DNA form, the CDR3 reads TGTGCCAGCAGCTCACGGGTTGGGAGGGCCTACTACAATGAGCAGTTCTTC. Translation: CASSSRVGRAYYNEQFF.

The J gene is TRBJ1-5, the V gene TRBV5-1; 9 bases fit TRBD1. The CDR3 is made up of 15 amino acids. Trimming at V came to 4 bases and at J to 1 base, leaving 3 bases not matched to a gene. The V gene's germline CDR1 is SGHRS and CDR2 YFSETQ. The chain's CDR3 is CASSVTGGSNQPQHF. The CDR3 DNA is TGCGCCAGCAGCGTGACAGGGGGGAGCAATCAGCCCCAGCATTTT.

This clone was observed at least ten times. This chain joins TRBV20-1 and TRBJ1-2; 9 bases align to TRBD1. V shed 7 bases, J shed 8 bases, and the junction held 8 bases outside the gene matches. The CDR3 is 12 residues long. Germline assignment: CDR1 DFQATT and CDR2 SNEGSKA (reference sequence). CDR3 residues: CSVQQGAQGYTF. CDR3 in DNA: TGCAGTGTTCAACAGGGGGCGCAAGGCTACACCTTC.

The chain has TRBV2 and TRBJ2-1; D is tentatively TRBD1 or TRBD2 (5 bases each). The CDR3 has 15 amino acids. The germline V and J ends were trimmed by 5 bases and 0 bases, with 11 bases remaining between them. CDR1 is SNHLY and CDR2 is FYNNEI in the germline V gene. CDR3 protein: CASSRDRSSYNEQFF. CDR3 bases: TGTGCCAGCAGTAGGGACCGCAGCTCCTACAATGAGCAGTTCTTC. Together with reference TRBV2 and TRBJ2-1, the CDR3 gives the full variable domain: EPEVTQTPSHQVTQMGQEVILRCVPISNHLYFYWYRQILGQKVEFLVSFYNNEISEKSEIFDDQFSVERPDGSNFTLKIRSTKLEDSAMYFCASSRDRSSYNEQFFGPGTRLTVL.

This clone was observed a handful of times. One base away lies a much larger clone, so this may be a sequencing read error. The rearrangement joins TRBV20-1 to TRBJ2-1, with 10 bases aligning to TRBD2. CDR3 length: 15 residues. Germline CDR1 and CDR2: DFQATT and SNEGSKA (reference sequence). This CDR3 reads CGASERTSGNNEQFF. In DNA, the CDR3 is TGCGGTGCTAGTGAAAGGACTAGCGGCAACAATGAGCAGTTCTTC.

This clone was detected only a few times. This chain links TRBV9 with TRBJ2-3; 11 bases agree with TRBD2. The CDR3 spans 15 residues. The V segment lost 3 bases and the J segment 6 bases; nucleotides outside the gene matches: 6. Germline V lookup: CDR1 SGDLS, CDR2 YYNGEE. CDR3 sequence: CASSAIAGGLDTQYF. CDR3 nucleotide sequence: TGTGCCAGCAGCGCAATAGCGGGAGGGCTGGATACGCAGTATTTT.

This chain uses TRBV6-1 with TRBJ1-2; D unresolved. V lost 8 bases and J lost 2, with 12 bases in between. Germline lookup yields CDR1 MNHNS and CDR2 SASEGT. The CDR3 is 13 amino acids. The CDR3 loop reads CASGYGPNYGYTF. CDR3 DNA sequence: TGTGCCAGCGGGTACGGACCAAACTATGGCTACACCTTC.

The chain joins TRBV20-1 to TRBJ2-7; possibly TRBD1 or TRBD2 for D (5 bases each). V lost 2 bases and J lost 6, with 11 bases in between. This CDR3 region has 12 residues. The germline CDR1 and CDR2 sequences are DFQATT and SNEGSKA (reference sequence). The CDR3 is CSARYLRGEQYF. The CDR3 coding sequence is TGCAGTGCTAGATATTTGAGGGGCGAGCAGTACTTC.

The chain combines TRBV20-1 with TRBJ1-3, with 8 bases lining up with TRBD1. Germline V gene lookup returns CDR1 DFQATT and CDR2 SNEGSKA (reference sequence). There are 16 residues in the CDR3. J lost 4 bases, V lost 0 bases, and 8 bases had no gene match. The CDR3 DNA follows: TGCAGTGCTAGAGAACGTTCCAGGGGGCCGGGAAACACCATATATTTT. This gives the protein CSARERSRGPGNTIYF.

The rearrangement joins TRBV2 to TRBJ1-5; D is possibly TRBD1 (5 bases). CDR3 length equals 15 residues. V lost 2 bases, J lost 0 bases, and 8 bases lay in between. The V gene's germline CDR1 is SNHLY and CDR2 FYNNEI. This CDR3 is CASSERGYSNQPQHF. Here the CDR3 DNA reads TGTGCCAGCAGTGAACGGGGGTATAGCAATCAGCCCCAGCATTTT. Looking up the rest from reference TRBV2 and TRBJ1-5 gives the full variable domain: EPEVTQTPSHQVTQMGQEVILRCVPISNHLYFYWYRQILGQKVEFLVSFYNNEISEKSEIFDDQFSVERPDGSNFTLKIRSTKLEDSAMYFCASSERGYSNQPQHFGDGTRLSIL.

This clone was found a few times. This rearrangement joins TRBV30 to TRBJ1-2; 9 nucleotides agree with TRBD1. There are 13 residues in the CDR3. Germline V CDR1 and CDR2: GTSNPN, SVGIG (reference sequence). V was clipped by 5 bases and J by 8 bases; unmatched bases: 9. Here the CDR3 DNA reads TGTGCCTGGTACACAGGGGGCTTTCTAGGCTACACCTTC. Encoded protein: CAWYTGGFLGYTF.

Notes on this clone: The same CDR3 arises from other DNA sequences in this sample as well. The genes are TRBV28 and TRBJ1-1; D is undetermined. Germline V gene data show CDR1 as MDHEN and CDR2 as SYDVKM. The V end lost 4 bases, the J end lost 6 bases, and 18 bases lay between the germline ends. The length of the CDR3 is 15 residues. CDR3 sequence: CASSSPSGGRAEAFF. In DNA, the CDR3 is TGTGCCAGCAGTTCCCCCTCTGGTGGGAGGGCTGAAGCTTTCTTT. Drawing the rest from reference TRBV28 and TRBJ1-1, the complete variable domain is DVKVTQSSRYLVKRTGEKVFLECVQDMDHENMFWYRQDPGLGLRLIYFSYDVKMKEKGDIPEGYSVSREKKERFSLILESASTNQTSMYLCASSSPSGGRAEAFFGQGTRLTVV.

This clone came up a few times. The V gene is TRBV6-1, the J gene TRBJ2-7; TRBD2 matches 7 bases. After removal of 4 bases from V and 0 bases from J, the junction contained 3 bases not matched to a gene. This CDR3 has 14 residues. CDR1 MNHNS and CDR2 SASEGT come from the germline V gene. Here the CDR3 reads CASSGGTNSYEQYF. CDR3 nucleotide sequence: TGTGCCAGCAGTGGGGGGACTAACTCCTACGAGCAGTACTTC.

This clone was seen more than once but under ten times. The chain joins TRBV6-5 to TRBJ2-5; 9 nucleotides agree with TRBD2. CDR1 is MNHEY and CDR2 is SVGAGI in the germline V gene. The CDR3 contains 15 residues. With 2 bases clipped from V and 5 bases from J, the junction kept 6 bases outside the gene matches. The CDR3 spells CASSYLSSGRETQYF. The CDR3, as DNA: TGTGCCAGCAGTTACCTCAGCAGCGGGAGGGAGACCCAGTACTTC.

The sample holds a few counts of this clone. This chain links TRBV7-9 with TRBJ2-7; D may be TRBD2 (6 bases). Germline CDR1 reads SEHNR; CDR2 reads FQNEAQ (reference sequence). V dropped 4 bases and J dropped 6 bases, with 10 bases sitting between them. This CDR3 has 12 residues. CDR3 bases: TGTGCCAGCAGCTGGGACTTGGGCGAGCAGTACTTC. Translated, it gives CASSWDLGEQYF.

This clone was seen many times. The rearrangement links TRBV6-5 to TRBJ1-4; D uncertain. CDR1 is MNHEY and CDR2 is SVGAGI in the germline V gene. V lost 0 bases and J lost 8, with 7 bases in between. The CDR3 covers 13 residues. CDR3 residues: CASSYSPREKLFF. The CDR3 DNA reads as TGTGCCAGCAGTTACTCCCCGAGGGAAAAACTGTTTTTT.

This chain links TRBV6-1 with TRBJ2-2; TRBD2 is a possible D gene (6 bases). Trimming took off 6 bases at V and 0 bases at J, with 17 bases between the two ends. The CDR3 loop spans 17 amino acids. Germline V gene sequence: CDR1 MNHNS, CDR2 SASEGT. In nucleotides, the CDR3 is TGTGCCAGCAGCCGCTTGGGAAGCGGGCCGAACACCGGGGAGCTGTTTTTT. Its protein is CASSRLGSGPNTGELFF.

The chain employs TRBV24-1 and TRBJ2-1; 8 bases match TRBD2. V trimming: 1 base; J trimming: 4 bases; junction bases outside the gene matches: 5. From germline, CDR1 is KGHDR and CDR2 SFDVKD. CDR3 length: 16 residues. Here the CDR3 reads CATSDFRGGEYNEQFF. The DNA for the CDR3 is TGTGCCACCAGTGATTTTCGGGGGGGTGAGTACAATGAGCAGTTCTTC.

This clone has at least ten counts. The chain joins TRBV18 to TRBJ1-1; perhaps TRBD1 as D (5 bases). With 8 bases removed from V and 4 bases from J, the gap between germline ends came to 17 bases. The CDR3 runs to 14 residues. Germline-derived CDR1 and CDR2 are KGHSH and LQKENI. The CDR3 bases are TGTGCCAGCGAACAGCTTGGGGGTTCCACTGAAGCTTTCTTT. It encodes CASEQLGGSTEAFF.

The chain combines TRBV20-1 with TRBJ2-1; D gene uncertain. The CDR3 is 11 residues long. Trimming removed 0 bases from V and 12 bases from J, with 9 bases in between. CDR1 DFQATT and CDR2 SNEGSKA come from the germline V gene (reference sequence). The CDR3 DNA reads TGCAGTGCTAGAGAGGGCAGGATGCAGTTCTTC. Its protein is CSAREGRMQFF.

By sample share, this clone is medium-sized (0.01 to 0.1%). J is TRBJ2-3 and V is TRBV19; unclear D gene. This CDR3 is built from 14 residues. Trimming pared 1 base from V and 5 bases from J, leaving 10 bases between. CDR1 and CDR2 (germline): LNHDA, SQIVND (reference sequence). DNA of the CDR3: TGTGCCAGTAGTATAGTTTACAACGGAGATACGCAGTATTTT. Encoded protein: CASSIVYNGDTQYF.

The table lists this clone with many counts. The rearrangement uses TRBV11-2 and TRBJ1-1, with D uncertain. CDR1 is SGHAT and CDR2 is FQNNGV in the germline V gene. The CDR3 totals 12 residues. The V and J ends lost 0 bases and 4 bases respectively, with 3 bases between them. The CDR3 reads CASSLDRTEAFF. The CDR3 DNA reads TGTGCCAGCAGCTTAGATCGCACTGAAGCTTTCTTT.

The chain uses TRBV4-1 and TRBJ2-7, with a possible D match to TRBD2 (6 bases). V was trimmed by 0 bases and J by 2 bases, leaving 11 bases between them. This CDR3 contains 15 residues. Germline V CDR1 and CDR2: MGHRA, YSYEKL. Here the CDR3 reads CASSQDGAGTYEQYF. The CDR3, as DNA: TGCGCCAGCAGCCAAGATGGGGCGGGGACCTACGAGCAGTACTTC.

This clone has ten or more counts. The J gene is TRBJ2-7, the V gene TRBV4-1; D tentatively reads TRBD1 or TRBD2 (7 bases each). V lost 4 bases to trimming and J lost 4 bases, with 17 bases between them. CDR3 length: 15 residues. Germline V gene lookup returns CDR1 MGHRA and CDR2 YSYEKL. CDR3 bases: TGCGCCAGCAGCCTTACAGGGGAGGGAAAGTACGAGCAGTACTTC. It encodes CASSLTGEGKYEQYF.

This clone has only a few counts. This chain uses TRBV6-2 or TRBV6-3 with TRBJ1-3; TRBD1 might be the D (6 bases). CDR1 and CDR2 from the germline V gene are MNHEY and SVGEGT. The CDR3 is 15 amino acids. Trimming cost V 2 bases and J 2 bases, with 10 bases left between them. The CDR3 sequence: CASSYADRAGNTIYF. CDR3 bases: TGTGCCAGCAGTTACGCGGACAGAGCTGGAAACACCATATATTTT.

There are a few counts of this clone. V is TRBV5-1 and J is TRBJ2-1; weak D call: TRBD1 (5 bases). Germline V gives CDR1 SGHRS, CDR2 YFSETQ. The CDR3 is 15 residues long. The V and J ends lost 0 bases and 0 bases respectively, with 7 bases between them. Here the CDR3 DNA reads TGCGCCAGCAGCTTGGGCAGGGACTCCTACAATGAGCAGTTCTTC. Its protein is CASSLGRDSYNEQFF.

This chain uses TRBV3-1 with TRBJ1-2; D may be TRBD1 (5 bases). The CDR3 extends over 13 amino acids. Trimming took off 3 bases at V and 5 bases at J, with 10 bases between the two ends. Germline V gives CDR1 LGHDT, CDR2 YNNKEL (reference sequence). The CDR3 here is CASSHGTGYGYTF. The CDR3 DNA reads TGTGCCAGCAGCCATGGGACCGGATATGGCTACACCTTC.

V gene TRBV13 combines with J gene TRBJ2-7; D is unresolved. CDR1 and CDR2 (germline): PRHDT, FYEKMQ (reference sequence). This CDR3 has 13 residues. Trimming pared 3 bases from V and 6 bases from J, leaving 12 bases between. CDR3 DNA: TGTGCCAGCAGCTTCGGCCCGCGGCGCGAGCAGTACTTC. It is translated as CASSFGPRREQYF. The full variable domain, with the rest looked up from reference TRBV13 and TRBJ2-7, is AAGVIQSPRHLIKEKRETATLKCYPIPRHDTVYWYQQGPGQDPQFLISFYEKMQSDKGSIPDRFSAQQFSDYHSELNMSSLELGDSALYFCASSFGPRREQYFGPGTRLTVT.

This clone was found many times. This sample includes further DNA sequences coding for the same CDR3. This chain connects TRBV12-5 to TRBJ1-5, with D perhaps matching TRBD1 (5 bases). Looked up from germline, CDR1 is LGHNT and CDR2 is FRNRAP. The CDR3 sequence is 13 residues long. Trimming shortened V by 8 bases and J by 5 bases, and 13 bases separated the two germline ends. CDR3 bases: TGTGCTAGTCTACAGGAGTCCCATCAGCCCCAGCATTTT. Protein: CASLQESHQPQHF.